This entry features one TCR beta chain sequence. Its antigen is not known. The CDR3 is 18 amino acids. V gave up 1 base and J gave up 4 bases, with 17 bases separating them. Germline CDR1 reads SEHNR; CDR2 reads FQNEAQ (reference sequence). This sample stems from a study of CD8 T cells in Susac syndrome. The study's findings and limits: The authors acknowledged that their TCR sequencing and HLA analysis involved a relatively small number of individuals.

Included as multiple sclerosis controls were treatment-naive patients who had stable or active relapsing-remitting disease. In contrast to the negatively isolated CD8+ and CD4+ T cells, TEMRA cells were FACS-enriched. Random hexamers served to reverse transcribe about 0.5 to 1 ug RNA. With immunoSEQ multiplex PCR, TCR beta CDR3 was amplified across 54 Vbeta and 13 Jbeta. Each CDR3 protein gets one entry after TCRdb re-called the immunoSEQ multiplex PCR reads with MiXCR. Of tens of thousands of distinct CDR3 sequences in the sample, about 94% were seen once. Sequencing input: CD8+ T cells from PBMCs. The sequence was obtained from a human donor with multiple sclerosis. The chain carries TRBV7-9 and TRBJ2-6; TRBD2 is a possible D gene (5 bases). CDR3 bases: TGTGCCAGCAGCTTAGTCGGGGAAGGTAGATCCGGGGCCAACGTCCTGACTTTC. Encoded protein: CASSLVGEGRSGANVLTF.